This is a list of T cell receptor beta chains from one sample in a study of cytomegalovirus exposure and HLA in healthy donors. Here immunoSEQ multiplex PCR was the method, and the copy in TCRdb shows in-frame clones only, minus some. The data contain approximately 190,000 clones, about four fifths of them singletons. Sequencing input: PBMCs. The receptors here all came from a boy aged 2 to 10 in good health and CMV-seronegative. CDR3s include the opening cysteine and the closing phenylalanine or tryptophan. The D gene is left open where the match is weak. The size entry is marked missing in some rows and otherwise reads once, few, many or a size class.

TRBJ2-3,-,TRBD2,TRBV11-2,TGTGCCAGCAGGGTTCGAGGCGGGGGGGCCGCGGATACGCAGTATTTT,CASRVRGGGAADTQYF
TRBJ1-2,-,-,TRBV6-5,TGTGCCAGCAGTTACCAGGAAAACTATGGCTACACCTTC,CASSYQENYGYTF
TRBJ1-4,-,-,TRBV7-2,TGTGCCAGCAGCCCCGAGATAGGAGAACTGTTTTTT,CASSPEIGELFF
TRBJ1-1,-,TRBD1,TRBV7-9,TGTGCCAGCAGCCCCAGTGAGGGGGCGACTGAAGCTTTCTTT,CASSPSEGATEAFF
TRBJ2-5,-,TRBD1,TRBV2,TGTGCCAGCAGTAAAGACAGGGGGTCGGAGACCCAGTACTTC,CASSKDRGSETQYF
TRBJ2-7,-,-,TRBV4-2,TGTGCCAGCAGCCAGGGACACAGCAGCTCCTACGAGCAGTACTTC,CASSQGHSSSYEQYF
TRBJ2-5,-,-,TRBV5-1,TGCGCCAGCAGCTTGGACAGGGTACAAGGGACCCAGTACTTC,CASSLDRVQGTQYF
TRBJ2-5,-,TRBD1,TRBV7-2,TGTGCCAGCAGCATCGGGACAGGGACAGAGACCCAGTACTTC,CASSIGTGTETQYF
TRBJ2-2,-,-,TRBV4-3,TGCGCCAGCAGCCACGACACTAGTGCCGGAGAGCTGTTTTTT,CASSHDTSAGELFF
TRBJ2-2,-,-,TRBV7-3,TGTGCCAGCAGCCCACTCACCGGGGAGCTGTTTTTT,CASSPLTGELFF
TRBJ2-1,-,-,TRBV15,TGTGCCACCAGCAGAGGCGATAGAGCCCACCATGAGCAGTTCTTC,CATSRGDRAHHEQFF
TRBJ2-1,-,TRBD1,TRBV27,TGTGCCAGCAGTCGGACAGGCCTATACAATGAGCAGTTCTTC,CASSRTGLYNEQFF
TRBJ2-1,once,TRBD2,TRBV9,TGTGCCAGCAGCGTAGGACTAGCGGGGGGGTTGTACAATGAGCAGTTCTTC,CASSVGLAGGLYNEQFF
TRBJ2-2,-,TRBD2,TRBV7-9,TGTGCCAGCAGCTTAACTAGCGGGGGACCCGGGGAGCTGTTTTTT,CASSLTSGGPGELFF
TRBJ2-5,-,TRBD2,TRBV15,TGTGCCACCAGCAACGTACGTGACGGCGGGGGGGTTTGGAAGACCCAGTACTTC,CATSNVRDGGGVWKTQYF
TRBJ2-7,-,-,TRBV5-8,TGTGCCAGCAGCTTGGGGGCTATCGAGCAGTACTTC,CASSLGAIEQYF
TRBJ2-3,-,-,TRBV7-3,TGTGCCAGCAGCGCCTACAGGGCAGATACGCAGTATTTT,CASSAYRADTQYF